This T cell receptor beta chain is from a study of CXCR3-negative and CXCR3-positive naive CD8 T cells. The CDR3 extends over 14 amino acids. Per the germline V gene, CDR1 is SQVTM and CDR2 is ANQGSEA. Cells that were CD45RO-CCR7+CD27+CD95- constituted naive CD8+ T cells. The study made its TRB cDNA libraries by 5' RACE, adding UMI labels. For each CDR3 protein, TCRdb gives one entry from its re-call of the 5' RACE reads, without DNA. Its table lists several thousand distinct CDR3 sequences. This clonotype was sampled from a human donor in good health. Some clones in this sample may be carry-over from other donors' samples. The chain links TRBV29-1 to TRBJ2-5; TCRdb reports TRBD2, a call that lacks DNA to check it against. What was sequenced was naive CXCR3- CD8+ T cells from blood. Regarding subset: CD45RO-CCR7+CD27+CD95- naive CD8+ T cells lacking CXCR3 (TNR3-). CDR3 residues: CSVPLAGAQETQYF.